The T cell receptor (beta chain) described here comes from a study of low-dose radiotherapy and immunotherapy resistance in tumors. About the study: Cohort 2, a group dosed every two weeks at 1 Gy per fraction, received 13 Gy in total over 26 weeks.

TRAV and TRBV primers primed cDNA for both TCRalpha and TCRbeta. With a V-primer adapter and a constant-region primer, TCRs were amplified for 20 to 25 PCR cycles. TCRdb ran MiXCR on the reads and lists one entry per CDR3 protein. The top ten clones hold around 13% of a sample with some 100,000 distinct CDR3 sequences, more than 20% of them seen once. This clonotype has ten or more counts. Time point noted: after trial treatment. Treatment in this sample: LDRT plus nivolumab, ipilimumab, low-dose cyclophosphamide and aspirin (RACIN trial). With V trimmed by 2 bases and J by 4 bases, 16 bases remained unmatched. Germline V gene lookup returns CDR1 SGHVS and CDR2 FQNEAQ. The CDR3 extends over 19 amino acids.

This clonotype was obtained from a female donor with ovarian cancer. The chain couples TRBV7-8 to TRBJ2-1; TRBD2 agrees at 8 bases. The sequenced sample was PBMCs, obtained after low-dose radiotherapy plus immunotherapy. CDR3 bases: TGTGCCAGCAGCTTAACGGGTCCCCTCCTTAGCGGGGAGTACAATGAGCAGTTCTTC. It specifies CASSLTGPLLSGEYNEQFF.